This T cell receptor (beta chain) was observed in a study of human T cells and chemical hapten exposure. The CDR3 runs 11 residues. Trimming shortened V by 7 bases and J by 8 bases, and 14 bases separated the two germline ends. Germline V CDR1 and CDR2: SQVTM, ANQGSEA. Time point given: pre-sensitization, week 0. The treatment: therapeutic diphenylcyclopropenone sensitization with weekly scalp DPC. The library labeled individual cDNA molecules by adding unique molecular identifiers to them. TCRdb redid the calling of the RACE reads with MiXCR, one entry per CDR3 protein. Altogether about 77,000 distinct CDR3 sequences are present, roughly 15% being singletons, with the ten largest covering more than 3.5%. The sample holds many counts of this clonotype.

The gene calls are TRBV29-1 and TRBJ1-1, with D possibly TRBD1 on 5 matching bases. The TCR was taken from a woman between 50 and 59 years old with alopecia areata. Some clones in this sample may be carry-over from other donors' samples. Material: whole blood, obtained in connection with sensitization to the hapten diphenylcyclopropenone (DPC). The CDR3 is CSAIGTIEAFF. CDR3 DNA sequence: TGCAGCGCCATTGGGACCATCGAAGCTTTCTTT. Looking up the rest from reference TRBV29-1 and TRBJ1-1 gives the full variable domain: SAVISQKPSRDICQRGTSLTIQCQVDSQVTMMFWYRQQPGQSLTLIATANQGSEATYESGFVIDKFPISRPNLTFSTLTVSNMSPEDSSIYLCSAIGTIEAFFGQGTRLTVV.